This section outlines one T cell receptor (beta chain) sequence together with its context. The antigen it recognizes is unknown. No base quality values were provided; no much bigger clone lies one nucleotide off. CDR1 SGHRS and CDR2 YFSETQ were looked up in the germline V gene. CDR3 length: 16 amino acids, cysteine to phenylalanine. Only CDR3 DNA remains: 48 bases, in frame from the first base. V has 5 bases trimmed and J has 0 bases trimmed; junction bases matching no gene number 7. Library prep was done by multiplex PCR. Sequencing was performed on an Illumina HiSeq 4000. iRepertoire HTBI primers and Arm-PCR amplification of CDR3 regions were used to construct TCR beta libraries. Before sequencing, the PCR products underwent gel purification. Turning to the authors' computational methods: Gene usage analysis of CDR3 amino acid clonotypes used the approximately 62 TRBV and more than 13 TRBJ segments found across samples. COPE and FqMerger were used to merge the filtered high-quality paired reads into contigs. BLAST was used to align contigs to IMGT TRBV, TRBD and TRBJ reference genes, with CDR3 defined following IMGT. Any clonotype with a frequency above 0.1% was classified as a highly expanded clone. Repertoire diversity was measured by Shannon entropy, and V-J evenness by the Gini coefficient. Public clonotypes were defined as clonotypes shared by more than one individual. TCRdb's own reprocessing of the public reads used fastp at Q25 and MiXCR and kept productive beta chains. Rows with one shared CDR3 protein collapse into an entry with the most common genes and DNA. What appears here as the V and J calls and clone size reflects TCRdb's work, not the paper's. The sample data list under 450,000 distinct CDR3 sequences, and around 11% of these were observed just once. The top ten hold 18% of the sample.

The data belong to a study of regulatory T cells in long-lasting Graves disease (dated by TCRdb to 2020 to 2023). Background on the whole study: Patients with newly diagnosed Graves' disease had been on antithyroid drugs for under 3 months. Peripheral blood TCR sequencing and RNA sequencing compared persistent Graves' disease patients with newly diagnosed Graves' disease patients. The study took place in China and was registered as a clinical trial. TCR sequencing covered 13 persistent and 20 or so newly diagnosed Graves' disease patients, some 35 samples in total.

Broad study findings and their caveats: TRBV28, TRBJ1-2 and TRBJ2-5 were preferentially used in persistent disease, while TRBV20-1 and TRBJ2-1 were favored in newly diagnosed disease. Only peripheral blood was studied, because thyroid tissue, the primary lesion, was inaccessible. More public clonotypes were shared among persistent patients (roughly 2,700) than among newly diagnosed patients (just under 1,000). Only the TCR beta chain was sequenced and analyzed. The small sample size was acknowledged by the authors as a limitation that may reduce accuracy. Persistent Graves' disease patients showed lower TCR Shannon entropy and fewer highly expanded clones than newly diagnosed patients, suggesting clonal expansion.

Interpreted using the paper, the time point label stands for: newly diagnosed GD, antithyroid drugs for less than 3 months. For both TCR sequencing and RNA sequencing, RNA was extracted from PBMCs in TRIzol. Graves' disease was diagnosed according to American Thyroid Association guidelines. Recruitment of patients was carried out at an endocrinology department in Xi'an, China. Each patient gave around 9 milliliters of peripheral blood, collected in an EDTA anticoagulant tube. Ficoll Paque Plus density gradient separation was used to isolate PBMCs, and no additional T cell sorting was done. RNA quality was checked with an Agilent 2100 Bioanalyzer and agarose gel, and concentration with a NanoDrop 2000. The same specimen was also included in a second study, on T cells in Graves' hyperthyroidism and ophthalmopathy. The other study reports the following: Stable Graves' hyperthyroidism was defined as the absence of progression to ophthalmopathy over 18 months of follow-up. Hyperthyroidism patients were newly diagnosed, had a disease duration of under 2 months, and were aged 18 to 65 years. Patients with uncontrolled infections, other autoimmune diseases, pregnancy or lactation were excluded. Clinical symptoms, serum thyroxine and TRAb, thyroid ultrasound, and orbital computed tomography formed the basis for the diagnoses. The first round of RT-PCR for the TCR CDR3 was performed with the HTBI primer set and the Qiagen OneStep RT-PCR kit. Blood samples also contained most of the expanded thyroid clonotypes (frequency above 0.001), which suggests that blood repertoires may reflect thyroid immune responses. A model built on a 13 V-J signature distinguished ophthalmopathy from stable hyperthyroidism, reaching around 90% sensitivity and approximately 83% specificity in cross-validation and 80%/75% in testing. In validation, the model predicted progression to ophthalmopathy with over 60% sensitivity and roughly 72% specificity, a median of approximately 6.7 months before onset. TCR V-J signatures able to tell the groups apart were searched for in a discovery cohort of some 97 patients, of whom about 40 had Graves' ophthalmopathy and 55 to 60 had stable Graves' hyperthyroidism. Prospective prediction of ophthalmopathy was tested in an independent validation cohort of some 20 hyperthyroidism patients and around 16 patients who later progressed to ophthalmopathy. The approximately 100 discovery patients were randomly split 7:3 into training and test sets. The study also compared thyroid tissue and blood T-cell repertoires from a handful of Graves' hyperthyroidism patients. After blood sampling, hyperthyroidism patients were treated with methimazole at a starting dose of 30 mg daily, and ophthalmopathy patients were treated with high-dose intravenous methylprednisolone. A second multiplex PCR round built the libraries, followed by size selection and purification. Sequencing of the libraries was done on an Illumina HiSeq2000 using paired-end 100 bp reads. SOAPnuke was used to process the raw data, throwing out any read that contained adapters or uncalled bases, had a mean Phred below 15, or lacked an exact constant-primer or identifier match. High-quality paired reads were merged with COPE v1.2.5, and unique nucleotide sequences were defined as clonotypes. MiTCR v1.1 was used to align clonotypes to the IMGT TRBV, TRBD and TRBJ reference segments. The analysis included only V-J combinations with a frequency above 0.0001, which together covered 99% to 99.2% of the repertoires. The TCS score was defined as the ratio of F50 (clonal expansion) to E x V (chaos), calculated using BLOSUM62-based TCRdist between CDR3 peptides within each V-J. Welch's t-statistics and random forest reduced around 520 V-J features to around 14, which were used in a naive Bayes classifier (R e1071). Sample size was not statistically predetermined, and investigators were not blinded to group allocation. The paper reports TCR Vbeta CDR3 sequencing of 135 peripheral blood samples: approximately 41 ophthalmopathy, roughly 80 hyperthyroidism and around 17 progressor patients.

This specimen was peripheral blood mononuclear cells (PBMCs), taken at new diagnosis, from a patient treated with antithyroid drugs. The clonotype originates from a woman aged 18-29 years with Graves disease. Donor details come from another sample of the same person, matched by shared clones. The rearranged segments are TRBV5-1 and TRBJ2-2; 7 junctional bases match TRBD1. The CDR3 loop reads CASRRGLITNTGELFF. The sequenced DNA is TGCGCCAGCAGAAGGGGGCTAATAACGAACACCGGGGAGCTGTTTTTT.